Following are 8 T cell receptor beta chains from one sample sequenced in a study of cytomegalovirus exposure and HLA in healthy donors. PCR employed 60 Vbeta and 13 Jbeta primers. The repertoire was sequenced with immunoSEQ multiplex PCR; TCRdb's copy has only in-frame clones and lacks some. The sample carries roughly 170,000 clones, 84% recorded once. The sequenced sample was PBMCs. Every receptor here comes from a girl aged 10 to 17 in good health and CMV-seropositive.

The J gene is TRBJ2-7, the V gene TRBV29-1, with 8 bases aligning to TRBD1. The V and J ends lost 5 bases and 3 bases, in that order; junction bases with no gene match: 6. This CDR3 comprises 13 residues. Germline V gene sequence: CDR1 SQVTM, CDR2 ANQGSEA. CDR3 amino acids: CSVSGTGDYEQYF. The CDR3 coding sequence is TGCAGCGTTTCCGGGACAGGAGACTACGAGCAGTACTTC.

In this sample, this clone turned up once. V and J are TRBV10-1 and TRBJ1-2, with a tentative D call TRBD1 (5 bases). This CDR3 contains 13 residues. V lost 0 bases, J lost 8 bases, and 10 bases lay in between. The V gene's germline CDR1 is WNHNN and CDR2 SYGVQD (reference sequence). CDR3 amino acids: CASSESGRAGYTF. For the CDR3, the DNA is TGCGCCAGCAGTGAGTCGGGCAGGGCAGGCTACACCTTC.

This chain connects TRBV7-2 to TRBJ2-3; 7 nucleotides align to TRBD2. Germline V gene sequence: CDR1 SGHTA, CDR2 FQGNSA. With V trimmed by 1 base and J by 4 bases, 2 bases remained unmatched. The CDR3 spans 14 residues. The CDR3 region is CASSLGGGADTQYF. In DNA form, the CDR3 reads TGTGCCAGCAGCTTAGGGGGGGGTGCAGATACGCAGTATTTT.

The genes are TRBV12-5 and TRBJ1-3, with a possible D match to TRBD1 (5 bases). Trimming stripped 0 bases from V and 1 base from J, with 10 bases between. CDR1 and CDR2 (germline): LGHNT, FRNRAP. This CDR3 spans 16 amino acids. This CDR3 reads CASGLVTGRSGNTIYF. The CDR3 DNA follows: TGTGCTAGTGGTTTGGTAACAGGAAGGTCTGGAAACACCATATATTTT.

The V call is TRBV27, the J call TRBJ2-7; TRBD1 matches at 11 bases. The V gene's germline CDR1 is MNHEY and CDR2 SMNVEV (reference sequence). V shed 3 bases, J shed 3 bases, and the junction held 4 bases outside the gene matches. This CDR3 has 15 amino acids. The CDR3 loop reads CASSFAGTGGYEQYF. The CDR3, as DNA: TGTGCCAGCAGTTTTGCAGGGACAGGGGGCTACGAGCAGTACTTC.

The V gene is TRBV11-2, the J gene TRBJ2-5, with 10 bases lining up with TRBD2. The trim removed 5 bases at V and 4 bases at J, leaving 13 bases unmatched. The CDR3 runs to 17 residues. CDR1 and CDR2 (germline): SGHAT, FQNNGV. The CDR3 DNA sequence: TGTGCCAGCAGCACCTGGGGTAGCGGGGGGCAAGCAGAGACCCAGTACTTC. The encoded protein is CASSTWGSGGQAETQYF.

The rearrangement uses TRBV5-1 and TRBJ2-3; maybe TRBD1 (6 bases). The CDR3 covers 16 residues. The V end lost 0 bases, the J end lost 1 base, and 12 bases lay between the germline ends. Germline CDR1 is SGHRS and CDR2 is YFSETQ. In nucleotides, the CDR3 is TGCGCCAGCAGCTTGGCTAGACAGGTGGGCACAGATACGCAGTATTTT. Protein sequence: CASSLARQVGTDTQYF. The variable domain in full, completed from reference TRBV5-1 and TRBJ2-3, reads KAGVTQTPRYLIKTRGQQVTLSCSPISGHRSVSWYQQTPGQGLQFLFEYFSETQRNKGNFPGRFSGRQFSNSRSEMNVSTLELGDSALYLCASSLARQVGTDTQYFGPGTRLTVL.

This clone has just a few counts. V and J are TRBV6-5 and TRBJ2-5; 8 bases are a match to TRBD2. J lost 4 bases, V lost 6 bases, and 10 bases had no gene match. The CDR3 consists of 15 residues. The germline CDR1 and CDR2 sequences are MNHEY and SVGAGI. CDR3 residues: CASSWRDGRGETQYF. The CDR3 DNA follows: TGTGCCAGCAGCTGGCGGGACGGGAGGGGAGAGACCCAGTACTTC.